These 6 T cell receptor beta chains were sequenced from one sample in a study of post-analysis software for immune sequencing data. Overall study results and limits: In patients, four to six TRBV segments were more frequent than in controls, with TRBV5-6, TRBV5-1 and TRBV20-1 among them.

No cognate antigen is known for these TCRs. Unique molecular identifiers were carried by the TCR beta cDNA libraries. From the PCR reads, TCRdb called clonotypes with MiXCR, one entry per CDR3 protein. The data show some 800,000 distinct CDR3 sequences, about 43% seen once. The sample was blood. These receptors were taken from a girl aged 5 to 17 with multiple sclerosis.

This chain links TRBV20-1 with TRBJ2-5; a possible D gene is TRBD1 (5 bases). Germline V gene lookup returns CDR1 DFQATT and CDR2 SNEGSKA (reference sequence). V lost 0 bases and J lost 1, with 12 bases in between. The length of the CDR3 is 15 residues. CDR3 loop: CSARDNRQFQETQYF. The CDR3 coding sequence is TGCAGTGCTAGAGATAATCGACAGTTCCAAGAGACCCAGTACTTC.

The CDR3 DNA sequence: TGTGCCAAAGGGGATACGAGCTACAATGAGCAGTTCTTC. Protein: CAKGDTSYNEQFF. This chain joins TRBV7-3 and TRBJ2-1; D is possibly TRBD1 (5 bases). Trimming pared 10 bases from V and 3 bases from J, leaving 13 bases between. Germline CDR1 reads SGHTA; CDR2 reads FQGTGA. CDR3 size: 13 residues.

The chain has TRBV12-3 or TRBV12-4 and TRBJ2-7; D is unclear. The CDR3 contains 14 residues. Trimming shortened V by 8 bases and J by 4 bases, and 18 bases separated the two germline ends. This CDR3 reads CASATGPAVYEQYF. The CDR3 DNA sequence: TGTGCCAGCGCGACCGGCCCTGCGGTTTACGAGCAGTACTTC.

The J gene is TRBJ1-1, the V gene TRBV3-1, with a weak D call TRBD1 (5 bases). Germline V gene sequence: CDR1 LGHDT, CDR2 YNNKEL (reference sequence). Trimming cost V 4 bases and J 5 bases, with 14 bases left between them. The CDR3 is 14 residues long. The CDR3 region has the DNA TGTGCCAGCAGCCCCCGCAGGGACGAAACTGAAGCTTTCTTT. This translates into CASSPRRDETEAFF.

This rearrangement joins TRBV4-1 to TRBJ2-7; 11 bases are a match to TRBD2. The CDR3 consists of 15 residues. Germline V gene sequence: CDR1 MGHRA, CDR2 YSYEKL. Unmatched junction bases numbered 3, after V lost 2 bases and J lost 3 bases. CDR3 loop: CASSQIGTSGYEQYF. The CDR3 coding sequence is TGCGCCAGCAGCCAAATAGGGACTAGCGGCTACGAGCAGTACTTC.

This clonotype was detected a few times. The CDR3 DNA reads as TGTGCCAGCAGCCACATTGGCGGGACTAGCGGTACGGGAGAGCAGTACTTC. It specifies CASSHIGGTSGTGEQYF. The chain uses TRBV5-4 and TRBJ2-5; 11 bases align to TRBD2. J was trimmed by 11 bases and V by 4 bases; bases with no gene match: 19. From germline, CDR1 is SGHNT and CDR2 YYREEE (reference sequence). This CDR3 is built from 17 residues.